This record concerns one T cell receptor beta chain sequence. Its antigen has not been determined. No per-base quality is available; no much larger clone lies one base away. Measured from the cysteine to the phenylalanine, the CDR3 is 13 residues long. The only DNA kept is the CDR3, 39 bases in frame from the first base. According to the germline V gene (reference sequence), CDR1 reads MNHNY and CDR2 reads SVGAGI. V is shortened by 8 bases, J by 0 bases, and the region joining them spans 7 bases. These data belong to a study of patients and donors after allogeneic stem cell transplantation (TCRdb year 2020). The library was made by RT-PCR. Data came from a NextSeq 550. In-frame beta chains were kept once TCRdb had trimmed the public reads at Q25 with fastp and called clones with MiXCR. Every entry covers one CDR3 protein and lists the most common genes and DNA from its rows. Present in this sample are 800,000 to 1,000,000 distinct CDR3 sequences, over 15% of which were seen just once. The top ten clonotypes cover around 5.5% of the sample.

Sequenced input: blood, either unsorted or a sorted T cell fraction (not recorded which). The source of this sequence is a human donor who was either an allogeneic HSCT recipient or a stem cell or donor lymphocyte infusion donor (not recorded which). It is not recorded whose cells these are; they may come from a transplant donor. The chain was built from TRBV6-6 and TRBJ2-2, with the D segment identity uncertain. The encoded CDR3 is CASLKTNTGELFF. The DNA sequence reads TGTGCCAGCTTAAAAACGAACACCGGGGAGCTGTTTTTT.